This TCR beta chain was recorded in a study of blood T cell repertoires in COVID-19. Study-wide background: COVID-19 samples, acute and convalescent, were from the United States, Italy and Spain. In each case, the material was cDNA or gDNA derived from T cells, B-cell-depleted T cells, or PBMCs.

The CDR3 runs to 17 residues. V was pared by 4 bases and J by 4 bases, with 10 bases of the junction left unmatched. Per germline, CDR1 SGHTA and CDR2 FQGNSA. The repertoire was sequenced with immunoSEQ multiplex PCR; TCRdb's copy has only in-frame clones and lacks some. The sample includes approximately 200,000 clones, roughly 84% seen only once; the top ten take about 2%. The clonotype was recovered from a man aged 40-49 years with active or convalescent COVID-19. Material for sequencing was peripheral blood. V gene TRBV7-2 combines with J gene TRBJ1-6, with 7 bases matching TRBD1. The CDR3 protein is CASSSLPTGLYNSPLHF. The CDR3 DNA sequence: TGTGCCAGCAGCTCTCTCCCGACAGGGTTGTATAATTCACCCCTCCACTTT.